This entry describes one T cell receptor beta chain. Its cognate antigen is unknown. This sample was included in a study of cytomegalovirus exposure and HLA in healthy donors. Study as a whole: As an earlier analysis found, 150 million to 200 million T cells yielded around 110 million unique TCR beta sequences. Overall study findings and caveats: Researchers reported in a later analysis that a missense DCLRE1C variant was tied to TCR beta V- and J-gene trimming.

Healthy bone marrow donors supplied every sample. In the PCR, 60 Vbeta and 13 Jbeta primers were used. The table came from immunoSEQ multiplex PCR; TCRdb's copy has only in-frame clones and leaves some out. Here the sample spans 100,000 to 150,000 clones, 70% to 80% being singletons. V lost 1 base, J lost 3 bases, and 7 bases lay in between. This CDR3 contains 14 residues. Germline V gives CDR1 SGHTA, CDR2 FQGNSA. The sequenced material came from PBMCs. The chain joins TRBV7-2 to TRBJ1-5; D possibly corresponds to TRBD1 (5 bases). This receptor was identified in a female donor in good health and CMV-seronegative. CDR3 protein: CASSLEGYNQPQHF. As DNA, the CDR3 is TGTGCCAGCAGCTTAGAGGGGTACAATCAGCCCCAGCATTTT.